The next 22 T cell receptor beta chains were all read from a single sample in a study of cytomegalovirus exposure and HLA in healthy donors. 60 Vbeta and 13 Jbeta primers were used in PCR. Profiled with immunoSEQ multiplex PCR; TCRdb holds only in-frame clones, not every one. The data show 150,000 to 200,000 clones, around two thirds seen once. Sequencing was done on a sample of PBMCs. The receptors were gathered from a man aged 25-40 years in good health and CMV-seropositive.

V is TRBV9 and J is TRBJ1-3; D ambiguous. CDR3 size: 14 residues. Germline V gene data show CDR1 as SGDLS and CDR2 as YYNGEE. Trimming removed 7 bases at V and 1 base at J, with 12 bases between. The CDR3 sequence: CASGSTGSGNTIYF. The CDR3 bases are TGTGCCAGCGGCTCAACGGGGTCTGGAAACACCATATATTTT.

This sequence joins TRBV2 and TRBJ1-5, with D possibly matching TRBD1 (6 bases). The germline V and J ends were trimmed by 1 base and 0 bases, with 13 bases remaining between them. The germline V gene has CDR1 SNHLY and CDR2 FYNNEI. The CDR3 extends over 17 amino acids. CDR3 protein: CASSEGTAPYSNQPQHF. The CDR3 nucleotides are TGTGCCAGCAGTGAAGGGACAGCACCATATAGCAATCAGCCCCAGCATTTT.

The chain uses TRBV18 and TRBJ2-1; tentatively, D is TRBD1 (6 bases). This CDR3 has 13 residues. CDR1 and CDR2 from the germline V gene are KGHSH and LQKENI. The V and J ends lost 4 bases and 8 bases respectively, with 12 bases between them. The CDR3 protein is CASSRGTWYEQFF. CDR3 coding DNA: TGTGCCAGCTCACGAGGGACATGGTATGAGCAGTTCTTC.

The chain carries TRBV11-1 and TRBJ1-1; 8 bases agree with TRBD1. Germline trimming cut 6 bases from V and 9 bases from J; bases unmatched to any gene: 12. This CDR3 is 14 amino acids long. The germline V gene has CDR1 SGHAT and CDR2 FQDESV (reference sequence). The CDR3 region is CASRETLGQGKAFF. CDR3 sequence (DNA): TGTGCCAGCAGGGAGACACTTGGACAGGGTAAAGCTTTCTTT.

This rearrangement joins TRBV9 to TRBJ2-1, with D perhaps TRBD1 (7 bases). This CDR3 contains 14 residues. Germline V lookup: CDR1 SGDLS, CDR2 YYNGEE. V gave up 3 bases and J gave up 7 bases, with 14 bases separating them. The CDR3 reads CASSAATGRNEQFF. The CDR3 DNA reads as TGTGCCAGCAGCGCCGCGACAGGGAGGAATGAGCAGTTCTTC.

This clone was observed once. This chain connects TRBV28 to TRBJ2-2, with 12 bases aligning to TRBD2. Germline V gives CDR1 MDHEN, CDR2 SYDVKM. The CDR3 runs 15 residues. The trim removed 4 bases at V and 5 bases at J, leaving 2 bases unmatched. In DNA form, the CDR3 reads TGTGCCAGCAGTTGGGGGACTAGCGGGACCGGGGAGCTGTTTTTT. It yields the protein CASSWGTSGTGELFF.

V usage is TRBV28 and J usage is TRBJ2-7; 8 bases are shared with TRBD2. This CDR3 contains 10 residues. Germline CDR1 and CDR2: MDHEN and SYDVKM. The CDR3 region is CACGRYEQYF. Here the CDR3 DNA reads TGTGCATGCGGGAGGTACGAGCAGTACTTC.

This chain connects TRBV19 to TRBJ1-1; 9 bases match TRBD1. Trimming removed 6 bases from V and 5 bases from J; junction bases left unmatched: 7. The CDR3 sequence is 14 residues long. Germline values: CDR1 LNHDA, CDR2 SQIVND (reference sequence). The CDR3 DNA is TGTGCCAGTAGCACCGGGACAGGGCGGACTGAAGCTTTCTTT. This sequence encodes CASSTGTGRTEAFF.

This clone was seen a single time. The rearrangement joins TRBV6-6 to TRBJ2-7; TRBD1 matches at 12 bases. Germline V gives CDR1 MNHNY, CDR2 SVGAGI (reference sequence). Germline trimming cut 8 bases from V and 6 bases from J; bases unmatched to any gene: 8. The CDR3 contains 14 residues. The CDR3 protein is CASRLGTGGREQYF. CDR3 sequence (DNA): TGTGCCAGCCGTCTAGGGACAGGGGGCCGCGAGCAGTACTTC.

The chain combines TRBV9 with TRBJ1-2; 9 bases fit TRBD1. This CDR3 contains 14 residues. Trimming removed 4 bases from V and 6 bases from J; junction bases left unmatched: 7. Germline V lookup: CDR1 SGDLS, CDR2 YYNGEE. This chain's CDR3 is CASSHRDRVNGYTF. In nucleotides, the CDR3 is TGTGCCAGCAGCCACCGGGACAGGGTTAATGGCTACACCTTC.

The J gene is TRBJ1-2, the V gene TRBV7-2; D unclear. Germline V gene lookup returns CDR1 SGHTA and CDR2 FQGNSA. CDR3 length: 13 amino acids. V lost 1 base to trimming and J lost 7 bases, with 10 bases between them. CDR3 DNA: TGTGCCAGCAGCTTAGTAGCGGGGAGTGGCTACACCTTC. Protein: CASSLVAGSGYTF.

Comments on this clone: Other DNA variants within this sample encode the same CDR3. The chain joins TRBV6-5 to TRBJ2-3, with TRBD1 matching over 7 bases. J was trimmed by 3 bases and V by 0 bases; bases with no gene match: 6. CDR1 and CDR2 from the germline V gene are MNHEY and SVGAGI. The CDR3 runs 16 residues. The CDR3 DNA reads TGTGCCAGCAGTTACTCTTCCCAGGGGGTGACAGATACGCAGTATTTT. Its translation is CASSYSSQGVTDTQYF.

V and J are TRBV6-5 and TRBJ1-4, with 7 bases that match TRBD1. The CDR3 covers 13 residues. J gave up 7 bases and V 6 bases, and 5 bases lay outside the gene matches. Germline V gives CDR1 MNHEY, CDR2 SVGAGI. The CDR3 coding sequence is TGTGCCAGCAGAAGACAGGGAGGTGAAAAACTGTTTTTT. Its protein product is CASRRQGGEKLFF.

The CDR3: CASSLGLADPTDTQYF. CDR3 sequence (DNA): TGTGCCAGCAGCTTGGGGCTAGCCGACCCCACAGATACGCAGTATTTT. The V gene is TRBV5-4, the J gene TRBJ2-3; D possibly corresponds to TRBD2 (5 bases). This CDR3 spans 16 amino acids. The V gene lost 0 bases and the J gene lost 2 bases, with 13 bases spanning the gap. Germline values: CDR1 SGHNT, CDR2 YYREEE (reference sequence).

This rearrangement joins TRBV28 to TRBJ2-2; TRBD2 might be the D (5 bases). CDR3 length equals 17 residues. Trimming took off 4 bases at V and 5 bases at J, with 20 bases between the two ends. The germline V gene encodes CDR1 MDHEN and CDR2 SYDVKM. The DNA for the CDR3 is TGTGCCAGCAGTTGGATTTCGATGGGAGAGAGGACCGGGGAGCTGTTTTTT. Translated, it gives CASSWISMGERTGELFF.

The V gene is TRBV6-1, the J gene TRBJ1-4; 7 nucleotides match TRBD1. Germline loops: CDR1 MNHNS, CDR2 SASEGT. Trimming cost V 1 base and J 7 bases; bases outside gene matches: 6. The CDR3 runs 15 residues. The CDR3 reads CASSEVRGPGEKLFF. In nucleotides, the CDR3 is TGTGCCAGCAGTGAAGTTAGGGGGCCTGGTGAAAAACTGTTTTTT.

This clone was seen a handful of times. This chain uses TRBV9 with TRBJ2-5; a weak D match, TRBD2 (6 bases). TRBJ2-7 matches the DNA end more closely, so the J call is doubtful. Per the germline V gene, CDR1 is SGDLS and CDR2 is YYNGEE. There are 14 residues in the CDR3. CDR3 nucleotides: TGTGCCAGCAGCGTAGCGGCGGGGACCTACGAGCAGTACTTC. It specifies CASSVAAGTYEQYF.

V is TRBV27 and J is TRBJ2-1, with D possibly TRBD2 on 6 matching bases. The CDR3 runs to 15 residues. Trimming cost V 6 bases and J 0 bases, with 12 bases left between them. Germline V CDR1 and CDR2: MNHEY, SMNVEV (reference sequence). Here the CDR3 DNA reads TGTGCCAGCAGGCGAACCGGGAGCTCCTACAATGAGCAGTTCTTC. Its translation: CASRRTGSSYNEQFF.

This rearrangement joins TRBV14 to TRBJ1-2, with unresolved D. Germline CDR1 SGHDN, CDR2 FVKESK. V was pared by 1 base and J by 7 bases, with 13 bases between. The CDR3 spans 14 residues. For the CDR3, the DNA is TGTGCCAGCAGCCAAGCGATCGAGGTTCTTGGCTACACCTTC. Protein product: CASSQAIEVLGYTF.

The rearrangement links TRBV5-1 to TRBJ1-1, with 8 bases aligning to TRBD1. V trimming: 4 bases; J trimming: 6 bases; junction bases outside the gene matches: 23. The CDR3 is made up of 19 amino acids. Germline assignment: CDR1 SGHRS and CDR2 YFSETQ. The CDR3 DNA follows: TGCGCCAGCAGCCGGGAGATTTCACTGGGGGACAGGTTCAGACCTGAAGCTTTCTTT. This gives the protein CASSREISLGDRFRPEAFF.

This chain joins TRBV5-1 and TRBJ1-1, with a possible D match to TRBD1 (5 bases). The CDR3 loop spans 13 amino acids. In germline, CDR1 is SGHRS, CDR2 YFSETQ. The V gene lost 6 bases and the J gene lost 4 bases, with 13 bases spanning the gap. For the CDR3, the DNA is TGCGCCAGCACCCCCGGGGGTAGCACTGAAGCTTTCTTT. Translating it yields CASTPGGSTEAFF.

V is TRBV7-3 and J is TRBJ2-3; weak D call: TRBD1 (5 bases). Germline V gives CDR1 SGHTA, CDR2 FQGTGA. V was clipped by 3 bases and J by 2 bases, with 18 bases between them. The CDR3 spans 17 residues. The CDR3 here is CASSFEGAPISTDTQYF. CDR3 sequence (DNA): TGTGCCAGCAGCTTTGAAGGGGCCCCCATATCCACAGATACGCAGTATTTT.